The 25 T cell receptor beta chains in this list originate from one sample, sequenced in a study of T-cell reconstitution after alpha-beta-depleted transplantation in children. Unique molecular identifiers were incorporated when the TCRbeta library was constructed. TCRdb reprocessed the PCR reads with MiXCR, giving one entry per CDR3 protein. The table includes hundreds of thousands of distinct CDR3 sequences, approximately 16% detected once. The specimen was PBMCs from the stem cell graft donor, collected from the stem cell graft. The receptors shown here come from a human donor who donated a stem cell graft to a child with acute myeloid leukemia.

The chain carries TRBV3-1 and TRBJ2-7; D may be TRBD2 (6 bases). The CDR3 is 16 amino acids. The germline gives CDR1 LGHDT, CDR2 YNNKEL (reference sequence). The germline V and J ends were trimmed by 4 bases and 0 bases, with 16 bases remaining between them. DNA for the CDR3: TGTGCCAGCAGCCCGAGAACGGGACTCAGCTCCTACGAGCAGTACTTC. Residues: CASSPRTGLSSYEQYF.

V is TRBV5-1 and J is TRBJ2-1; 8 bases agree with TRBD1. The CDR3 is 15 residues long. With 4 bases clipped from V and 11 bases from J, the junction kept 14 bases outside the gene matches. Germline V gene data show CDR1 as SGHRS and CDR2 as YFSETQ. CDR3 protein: CASSISGTGGGKQFF. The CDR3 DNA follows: TGCGCCAGCAGCATCTCCGGGACAGGCGGAGGTAAGCAGTTCTTC.

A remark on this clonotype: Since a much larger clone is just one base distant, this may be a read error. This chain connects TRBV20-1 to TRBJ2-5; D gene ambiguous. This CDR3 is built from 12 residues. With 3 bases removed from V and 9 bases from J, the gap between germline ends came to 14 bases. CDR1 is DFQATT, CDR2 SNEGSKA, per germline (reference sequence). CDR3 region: CSASAAPQPQYF. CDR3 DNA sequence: TGCAGTGCTAGTGCGGCGCCTCAGCCCCAGTACTTC.

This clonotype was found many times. CDR3 in DNA: TGCAGTGCTGGATTAGGGGGGGCTAGCACAGATACGCAGTATTTT. Its protein is CSAGLGGASTDTQYF. The chain employs TRBV20-1 and TRBJ2-3; a weak D match, TRBD2 (7 bases). Trimming pared 5 bases from V and 0 bases from J, leaving 15 bases between. The germline V gene has CDR1 DFQATT and CDR2 SNEGSKA (reference sequence). This CDR3 has 15 residues.

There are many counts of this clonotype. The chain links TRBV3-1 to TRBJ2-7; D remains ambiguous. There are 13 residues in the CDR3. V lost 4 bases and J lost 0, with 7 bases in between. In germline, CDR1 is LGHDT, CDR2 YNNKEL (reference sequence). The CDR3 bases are TGTGCCAGCAGCCGAATGAGCTCCTACGAGCAGTACTTC. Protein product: CASSRMSSYEQYF.

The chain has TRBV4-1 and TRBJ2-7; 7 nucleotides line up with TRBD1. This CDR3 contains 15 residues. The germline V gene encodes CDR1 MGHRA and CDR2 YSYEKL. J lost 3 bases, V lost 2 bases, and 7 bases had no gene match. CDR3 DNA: TGCGCCAGCAGCCAAACCGGGACAGCCTTCTACGAGCAGTACTTC. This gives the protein CASSQTGTAFYEQYF.

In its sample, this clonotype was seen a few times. This CDR3 reads CASSPGGGEGKGLFF. The DNA of the CDR3 is TGTGCCAGCAGTCCAGGAGGAGGGGAGGGGAAGGGACTGTTTTTT. The chain recombines TRBV12-3 or TRBV12-4 with TRBJ1-4, with a tentative D call TRBD1 (5 bases). There are 15 residues in the CDR3. V was trimmed by 5 bases and J by 13 bases, leaving 23 bases between them.

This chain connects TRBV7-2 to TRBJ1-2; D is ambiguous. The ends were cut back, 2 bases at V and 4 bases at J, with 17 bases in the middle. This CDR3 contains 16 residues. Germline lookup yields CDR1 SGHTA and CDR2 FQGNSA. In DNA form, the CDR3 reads TGTGCCAGCAGCTTACATTCCCGCAACCCGACCTATGGCTACACCTTC. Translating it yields CASSLHSRNPTYGYTF.

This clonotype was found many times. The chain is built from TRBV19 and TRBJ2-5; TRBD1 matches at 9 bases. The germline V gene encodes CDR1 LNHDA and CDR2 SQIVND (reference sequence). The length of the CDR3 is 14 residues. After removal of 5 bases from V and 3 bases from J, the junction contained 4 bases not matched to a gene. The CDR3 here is CASSPRDREETQYF. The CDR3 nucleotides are TGTGCCAGTAGTCCAAGGGACAGGGAAGAGACCCAGTACTTC.

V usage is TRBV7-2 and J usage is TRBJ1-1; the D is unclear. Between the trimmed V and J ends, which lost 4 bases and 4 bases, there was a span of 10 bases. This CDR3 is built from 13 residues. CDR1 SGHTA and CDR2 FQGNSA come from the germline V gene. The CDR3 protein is CASSYIESTEAFF. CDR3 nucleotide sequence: TGTGCCAGCAGCTACATAGAGAGCACTGAAGCTTTCTTT.

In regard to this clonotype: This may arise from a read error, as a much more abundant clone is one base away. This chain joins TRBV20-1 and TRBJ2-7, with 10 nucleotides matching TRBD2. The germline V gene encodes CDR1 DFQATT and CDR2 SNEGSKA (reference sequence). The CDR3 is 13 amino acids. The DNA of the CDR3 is TGCAGTGGGCTAGCGGGGGTGACCTACGACCAGTACTTC. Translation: CSGLAGVTYDQYF.

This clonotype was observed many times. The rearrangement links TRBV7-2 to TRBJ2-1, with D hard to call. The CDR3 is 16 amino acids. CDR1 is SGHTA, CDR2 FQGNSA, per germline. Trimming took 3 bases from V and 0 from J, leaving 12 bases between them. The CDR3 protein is CASSFGAPPSYNEQFF. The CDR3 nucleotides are TGTGCCAGCAGCTTTGGAGCGCCGCCCTCCTACAATGAGCAGTTCTTC. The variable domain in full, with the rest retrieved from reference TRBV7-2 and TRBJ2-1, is GAGVSQSPSNKVTEKGKDVELRCDPISGHTALYWYRQSLGQGLEFLIYFQGNSAPDKSGLPSDRFSAERTGGSVSTLTIQRTQQEDSAVYLCASSFGAPPSYNEQFFGPGTRLTVL.

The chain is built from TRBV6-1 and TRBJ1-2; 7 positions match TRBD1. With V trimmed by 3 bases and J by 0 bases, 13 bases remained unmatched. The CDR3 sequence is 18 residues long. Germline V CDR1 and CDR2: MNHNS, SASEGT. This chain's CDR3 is CASSDPGGTAYSNYGYTF. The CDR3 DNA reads TGTGCCAGCAGTGACCCCGGCGGGACAGCCTATTCTAACTATGGCTACACCTTC.

The CDR3 sequence is CSASRAVGRILAQYF. The DNA for the CDR3 is TGCAGTGCTTCCCGCGCCGTTGGACGGATTCTGGCCCAGTACTTC. The J gene is TRBJ2-5, the V gene TRBV20-1; D unclear. Looked up from germline, CDR1 is DFQATT and CDR2 is SNEGSKA (reference sequence). V was clipped by 5 bases and J by 9 bases, with 25 bases between them. This CDR3 is built from 15 residues.

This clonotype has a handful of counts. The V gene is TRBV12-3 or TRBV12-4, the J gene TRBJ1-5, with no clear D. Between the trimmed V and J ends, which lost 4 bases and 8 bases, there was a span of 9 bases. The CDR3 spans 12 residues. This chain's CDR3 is CASSSTSEPQHF. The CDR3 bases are TGTGCCAGCAGTTCCACGTCGGAGCCCCAGCATTTT.

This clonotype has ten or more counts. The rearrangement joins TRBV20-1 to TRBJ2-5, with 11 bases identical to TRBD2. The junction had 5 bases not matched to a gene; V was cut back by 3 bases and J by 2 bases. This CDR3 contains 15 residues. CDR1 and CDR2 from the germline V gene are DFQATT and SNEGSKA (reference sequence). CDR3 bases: TGCAGTGCTAGCGGAGTAGCGGGGGGGCAAGAGACCCAGTACTTC. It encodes CSASGVAGGQETQYF.

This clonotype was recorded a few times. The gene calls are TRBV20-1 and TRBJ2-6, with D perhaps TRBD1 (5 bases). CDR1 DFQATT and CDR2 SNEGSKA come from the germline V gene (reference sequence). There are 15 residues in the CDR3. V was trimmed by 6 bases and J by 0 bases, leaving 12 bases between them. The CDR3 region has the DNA TGCAGTGCCCGGACACCTGCCTCTGGGGCCAACGTCCTGACTTTC. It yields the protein CSARTPASGANVLTF.

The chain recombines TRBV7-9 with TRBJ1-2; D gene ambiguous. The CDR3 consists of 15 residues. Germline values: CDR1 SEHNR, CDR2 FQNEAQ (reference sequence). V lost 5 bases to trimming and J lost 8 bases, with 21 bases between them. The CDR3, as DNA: TGTGCCAGCAGCCCTGTTGGGGTGGGCATCCCCGGCTACACCTTC. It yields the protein CASSPVGVGIPGYTF.

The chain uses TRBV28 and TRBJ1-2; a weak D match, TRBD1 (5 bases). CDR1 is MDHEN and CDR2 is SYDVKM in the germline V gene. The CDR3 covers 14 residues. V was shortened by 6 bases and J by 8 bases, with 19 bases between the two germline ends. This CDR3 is CASRPPTNKGGYTF. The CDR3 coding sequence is TGTGCCAGCAGACCCCCGACTAACAAGGGGGGCTACACCTTC.

The CDR3 spells CASSSAPYRNTEAFF. The CDR3 bases are TGTGCCAGCAGCTCAGCGCCTTATAGGAACACTGAAGCTTTCTTT. The chain is built from TRBV7-3 and TRBJ1-1; D is uncertain. The CDR3 sequence is 15 residues long. V dropped 4 bases and J dropped 1 base, with 13 bases sitting between them. Germline V CDR1 and CDR2: SGHTA, FQGTGA.

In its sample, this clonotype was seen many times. The CDR3 is CSALKNGNQPQHF. DNA for the CDR3: TGCAGTGCCCTTAAAAACGGCAATCAGCCCCAGCATTTT. The rearrangement links TRBV20-1 to TRBJ1-5, with no clear D. V lost 6 bases and J lost 2, with 11 bases in between. The CDR3 has 13 residues. From germline, CDR1 is DFQATT and CDR2 SNEGSKA (reference sequence).

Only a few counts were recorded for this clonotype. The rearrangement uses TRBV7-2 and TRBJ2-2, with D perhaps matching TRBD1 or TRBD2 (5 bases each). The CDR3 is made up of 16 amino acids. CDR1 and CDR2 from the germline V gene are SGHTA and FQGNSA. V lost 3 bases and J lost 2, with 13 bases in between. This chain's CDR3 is CASSLSGTGNTGELFF. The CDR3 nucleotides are TGTGCCAGCAGCTTGTCCGGGACGGGTAACACCGGGGAGCTGTTTTTT. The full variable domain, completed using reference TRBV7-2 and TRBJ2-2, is GAGVSQSPSNKVTEKGKDVELRCDPISGHTALYWYRQSLGQGLEFLIYFQGNSAPDKSGLPSDRFSAERTGGSVSTLTIQRTQQEDSAVYLCASSLSGTGNTGELFFGEGSRLTVL.

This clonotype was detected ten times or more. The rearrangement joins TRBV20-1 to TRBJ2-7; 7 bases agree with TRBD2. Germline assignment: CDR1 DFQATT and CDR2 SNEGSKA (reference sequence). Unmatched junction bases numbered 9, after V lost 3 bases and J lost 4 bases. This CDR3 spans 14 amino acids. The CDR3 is CSARAKGRAYEQYV. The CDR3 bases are TGCAGTGCTAGGGCGAAGGGGAGGGCTTACGAGCAGTACGTC.

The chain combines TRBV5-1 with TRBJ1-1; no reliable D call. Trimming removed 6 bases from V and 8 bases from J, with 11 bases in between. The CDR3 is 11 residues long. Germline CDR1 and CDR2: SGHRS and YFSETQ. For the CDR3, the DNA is TGCGCCAGCATGTCCGGGAGGGAAGCTTTCTTT. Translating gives CASMSGREAFF.

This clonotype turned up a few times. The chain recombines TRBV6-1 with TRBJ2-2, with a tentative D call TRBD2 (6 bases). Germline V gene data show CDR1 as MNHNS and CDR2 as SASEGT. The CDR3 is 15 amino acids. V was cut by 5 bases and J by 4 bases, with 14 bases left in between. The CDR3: CASSPGTGSTGELFF. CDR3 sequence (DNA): TGTGCCAGCAGTCCCGGGACCGGGAGCACCGGGGAGCTGTTTTTT.